The 22 T cell receptor beta chains presented below share a single source sample, sequenced in a study of blood T cell repertoires in COVID-19. Here immunoSEQ multiplex PCR was the method, and the copy in TCRdb shows in-frame clones only, minus some. The data show some 130,000 clones, approximately 89% seen once. Sequenced material: peripheral blood. These receptors were collected from a human donor in a cohort sampled during active COVID-19.

This chain joins TRBV4-3 and TRBJ2-1, with 8 bases identical to TRBD2. In germline, CDR1 is LGHNA, CDR2 YSLEER. This CDR3 contains 16 residues. V lost 0 bases and J lost 7; bases outside the gene matches: 8. CDR3 sequence (DNA): TGCGCCAGCAGCCAAGAAGGCCTAGCGGGCGAGAATGAGCAGTTCTTC. Protein product: CASSQEGLAGENEQFF.

As DNA, the CDR3 is TGTGCCAGCAGCCGAGGGACTAGCGGGGTCGATGAGCAGTTCTTC. Amino acids: CASSRGTSGVDEQFF. V usage is TRBV7-3 and J usage is TRBJ2-1; the match to TRBD2 covers 13 bases. V lost 5 bases and J lost 8; bases outside the gene matches: 6. The germline V gene has CDR1 SGHTA and CDR2 FQGTGA. The CDR3 sequence is 15 residues long.

The V call is TRBV9, the J call TRBJ1-1; no clear D. Germline V CDR1 and CDR2: SGDLS, YYNGEE. The length of the CDR3 is 13 residues. V was shortened by 2 bases and J by 0 bases, with 5 bases between the two germline ends. CDR3 DNA sequence: TGTGCCAGCAGCGTCCAGGTGAACACTGAAGCTTTCTTT. As protein: CASSVQVNTEAFF.

This clone was observed at least ten times. The rearrangement uses TRBV7-6 and TRBJ1-1; D perhaps matches TRBD1 (6 bases). Germline V CDR1 and CDR2: SGHVS, FNYEAQ. Trimming took off 7 bases at V and 3 bases at J, with 9 bases between the two ends. The CDR3 runs to 12 residues. The CDR3 spells CASKGGDTEAFF. The DNA of the CDR3 is TGTGCCAGCAAAGGGGGGGACACTGAAGCTTTCTTT. Variable domain in full (rest from reference TRBV7-6 and TRBJ1-1): GAGVSQSPRYKVTKRGQDVALRCDPISGHVSLYWYRQALGQGPEFLTYFNYEAQQDKSGLPNDRFSAERPEGSISTLTIQRTEQRDSAMYRCASKGGDTEAFFGQGTRLTVV.

The V gene is TRBV3-1 (or the pseudogene TRBV3-2), the J gene TRBJ1-5, with D perhaps matching TRBD1 (5 bases). The germline gives CDR1 LGHDT, CDR2 YNNKEL (reference sequence). The germline V and J ends were trimmed by 5 bases and 8 bases, with 13 bases remaining between them. The length of the CDR3 is 13 residues. CDR3 loop: CASSFQGREPQHF. The CDR3 DNA reads TGTGCCAGCAGCTTCCAGGGCAGGGAGCCCCAGCATTTT.

V usage is TRBV19 and J usage is TRBJ2-5; D may be TRBD2 (5 bases). The V end lost 1 base, the J end lost 2 bases, and 5 bases lay between the germline ends. The CDR3 loop spans 13 amino acids. Germline CDR1 LNHDA, CDR2 SQIVND (reference sequence). This CDR3 reads CASSIAGQETQYF. CDR3 bases: TGTGCCAGTAGTATAGCGGGGCAAGAGACCCAGTACTTC.

This clone was recorded once. The chain links TRBV11-2 to TRBJ2-2; D possibly corresponds to TRBD2 (5 bases). V was clipped by 4 bases and J by 4 bases, with 13 bases between them. Germline assignment: CDR1 SGHAT and CDR2 FQNNGV. There are 15 residues in the CDR3. CDR3 DNA: TGTGCCAGCAGCTCCACCCCGACTACCACCGGGGAGCTGTTTTTT. Amino acid sequence: CASSSTPTTTGELFF.

This chain connects TRBV30 to TRBJ1-3; TRBD1 might be the D (5 bases). The CDR3 runs 15 residues. V lost 0 bases and J 0 bases, leaving 9 bases between the germline ends. Germline CDR1 and CDR2: GTSNPN and SVGIG (reference sequence). CDR3 in amino acids: CAWSVAGPSGNTIYF. In nucleotides, the CDR3 is TGTGCCTGGAGTGTCGCGGGGCCCTCTGGAAACACCATATATTTT.

The chain has TRBV3-1 (or the pseudogene TRBV3-2) and TRBJ1-2, with 7 bases identical to TRBD1. Germline lookup yields CDR1 LGHDT and CDR2 YNNKEL (reference sequence). After removal of 4 bases from V and 5 bases from J, the junction contained 4 bases not matched to a gene. The CDR3 is 13 residues long. CDR3 bases: TGTGCCAGCAGCCCCCGGGACAGATATGGCTACACCTTC. Translated: CASSPRDRYGYTF.

In this sample, this clone turned up once. J is TRBJ1-5 and V is TRBV6-5, with D possibly being TRBD1 (5 bases). Germline CDR1 MNHEY, CDR2 SVGAGI. Trimming removed 7 bases at V and 1 base at J, with 11 bases between. The CDR3 extends over 14 amino acids. CDR3 region: CASTPGVSNQPQHF. The DNA of the CDR3 is TGTGCCAGCACCCCGGGGGTGAGCAATCAGCCCCAGCATTTT.

The sample holds one count of this clone. This chain joins TRBV7-9 and TRBJ1-1; possible D gene TRBD1, 5 bases. Trimming took off 4 bases at V and 7 bases at J, with 10 bases between the two ends. This CDR3 contains 12 residues. CDR1 is SEHNR, CDR2 FQNEAQ, per germline (reference sequence). The DNA for the CDR3 is TGTGCCAGCAGCTGGGGGGAGGGTGAAGCTTTCTTT. This encodes CASSWGEGEAFF.

The V and J genes are TRBV11-3 and TRBJ1-3; possible D gene TRBD1, 6 bases. CDR1 and CDR2 (germline): SGHNT, YENEEA. The germline V and J ends were trimmed by 5 bases and 4 bases, with 15 bases remaining between them. The CDR3 runs 15 residues. The CDR3 loop is CASSPHPTGGNTIYF. CDR3 coding DNA: TGTGCCAGCAGCCCCCACCCGACAGGAGGAAACACCATATATTTT.

V and J are TRBV10-3 and TRBJ1-1; the D gene is possibly TRBD1 (6 bases). Looked up from germline, CDR1 is ENHRY and CDR2 is SYGVKD. V was pared by 4 bases and J by 4 bases, with 13 bases between. CDR3 size: 14 residues. CDR3 bases: TGTGCCATCAGTGGAGGGGGTCCGGGCACTGAAGCTTTCTTT. Encoded protein: CAISGGGPGTEAFF.

This clone appeared a few times. The V call is TRBV5-6, the J call TRBJ2-2, with 8 bases that match TRBD1. The CDR3 length is 15 residues. J gave up 4 bases and V 2 bases, and 4 bases lay outside the gene matches. Germline CDR1 and CDR2: SGHDT and YYEEEE. The CDR3, as DNA: TGTGCCAGCAGCTTTCAAGGACAGGGCACCGGGGAGCTGTTTTTT. Translated, it gives CASSFQGQGTGELFF.

The chain joins TRBV5-6 to TRBJ2-1; weak D call: TRBD1 (5 bases). V gave up 4 bases and J gave up 8 bases, with 19 bases separating them. The CDR3 contains 15 residues. The germline V gene has CDR1 SGHDT and CDR2 YYEEEE. CDR3 coding DNA: TGTGCCAGCAGCCTCGAAAATCAGGGCCGTGATGAGCAGTTCTTC. This encodes CASSLENQGRDEQFF.

V usage is TRBV6-5 and J usage is TRBJ1-2; D ambiguous. Per germline, CDR1 MNHEY and CDR2 SVGAGI. The V end was cut by 2 bases, the J end by 8 bases, with 12 bases between. The CDR3 runs 13 residues. The DNA for the CDR3 is TGTGCCAGCAGTTACAGATTTCCGGGGGGCTACACCTTC. Its translation: CASSYRFPGGYTF.

The chain joins TRBV29-1 to TRBJ1-1; D is undetermined. Germline V gives CDR1 SQVTM, CDR2 ANQGSEA. The CDR3 loop spans 10 amino acids. The germline V and J ends were trimmed by 7 bases and 2 bases, with 5 bases remaining between them. In DNA form, the CDR3 reads TGCAGCGCCCAAAACACTGAAGCTTTCTTT. Protein product: CSAQNTEAFF.

This chain connects TRBV24-1 to TRBJ2-1; 7 bases are a match to TRBD1. J lost 8 bases, V lost 4 bases, and 10 bases had no gene match. This CDR3 is built from 15 residues. CDR1 and CDR2 (germline): KGHDR, SFDVKD. Here the CDR3 reads CATSDRDSSVDEQFF. In nucleotides, the CDR3 is TGTGCCACCAGTGACCGGGACAGTTCCGTGGATGAGCAGTTCTTC.

The genes are TRBV6-1 and TRBJ1-2; tentatively, D is TRBD1 (6 bases). There are 14 residues in the CDR3. V shed 3 bases and J shed 2 bases, with 10 bases lying between them. CDR1 and CDR2 (germline): MNHNS, SASEGT. CDR3 region: CASSDGTSNYGYTF. CDR3 in DNA: TGTGCCAGCAGTGATGGGACATCCAACTATGGCTACACCTTC.

The chain uses TRBV29-1 and TRBJ1-1, with a possible D match to TRBD1 (6 bases). The CDR3 spans 13 residues. Germline values: CDR1 SQVTM, CDR2 ANQGSEA. Trimming stripped 6 bases from V and 5 bases from J, with 16 bases between. CDR3 in amino acids: CSVAQGLGTEAFF. CDR3 DNA sequence: TGCAGCGTAGCTCAGGGGCTGGGGACTGAAGCTTTCTTT.

This clone was counted a single time. V is TRBV7-8 and J is TRBJ2-1; TRBD2 matches at 8 bases. Germline loops: CDR1 SGHVS, CDR2 FQNEAQ. V was clipped by 0 bases and J by 10 bases; unmatched bases: 14. CDR3 size: 17 residues. CDR3 in DNA: TGTGCCAGCAGCTTAGCGCTTAATCGGGGGGGGCATAGCGAGCAGTTCTTC. Amino acids: CASSLALNRGGHSEQFF. Combining the CDR3 with reference TRBV7-8 and TRBJ2-1 gives the whole variable domain GAGVSQSPRYKVAKRGQDVALRCDPISGHVSLFWYQQALGQGPEFLTYFQNEAQLDKSGLPSDRFFAERPEGSVSTLKIQRTQQEDSAVYLCASSLALNRGGHSEQFFGPGTRLTVL.

The chain combines TRBV19 with TRBJ1-5; maybe TRBD1 (6 bases). The CDR3 length is 15 residues. The ends were cut back, 1 base at V and 5 bases at J, with 12 bases in the middle. Germline values: CDR1 LNHDA, CDR2 SQIVND (reference sequence). CDR3 bases: TGTGCCAGTAGTATAGTAGGACAGTCTGATCAGCCCCAGCATTTT. Its translation is CASSIVGQSDQPQHF.